These 26 T cell receptor beta chains came from one sample sequenced in a study of Tregs in tolerant kidney transplant recipients. Recipients received nonmyeloablative bone marrow transplants from related graft donors, with transient mixed chimerism. Method: immunoSEQ multiplex PCR; TCRdb's copy keeps in-frame clones and lacks some. There are approximately 15,000 clones in the sample, with approximately 30% held by the top ten. The sample here was CD8+ T cells from blood (PBMCs), taken 6 months after the transplant. The receptors originated from a human patient who received a combined kidney and bone marrow transplant. Some T cells may have come from the graft donor.

In regard to this clone: The CDR3 end lies 3 residues beyond the end of the read and is filled in from the germline J gene. The chain couples TRBV5-1 to TRBJ1-1; D may be TRBD1 (5 bases). Trimming stripped 0 bases from V and 4 bases from J, with 10 bases between. The CDR3 sequence is 14 residues long. Germline assignment: CDR1 SGHRS and CDR2 YFSETQ. CDR3 bases read: TGCGCCAGCAGCTTGGGTCAGGGTCCCACTGAA. Its protein is CASSLGQGPTE. The entire CDR3 sequence reads CASSLGQGPTEAFF.

CDR3 sequence: CASSLQGGAGEQFF. The covered CDR3 bases are TGTGCCAGCAGCTTACAAGGGGGGGCCGGTGAG. The chain recombines TRBV7-6 with TRBJ2-1; D is possibly TRBD2 (7 bases). Read data end 3 residues before the CDR3 end; the end is taken from the germline J gene. In germline, CDR1 is SGHVS, CDR2 FNYEAQ. The V end was cut by 2 bases, the J end by 9 bases, with 14 bases between. The CDR3 is 14 residues long.

As to this clone: The read is 3 residues too short to cover the CDR3 end, so that end is filled in from the germline J gene. V usage is TRBV7-6 and J usage is TRBJ2-3; perhaps TRBD2 as D (6 bases). Germline CDR1 and CDR2: SGHVS and FNYEAQ. V lost 2 bases and J 0 bases, leaving 15 bases between the germline ends. CDR3 length: 17 residues. The DNA read from the CDR3 is TGTGCCAGCAGCTTAATACCATCCGGGGGAAGCACAGATACG. It is translated as CASSLIPSGGSTDT. The full CDR3 is CASSLIPSGGSTDTQYF.

CDR3 protein: CATLASGTQETQYF. The part of the CDR3 DNA that was read is TGTGCCACACTGGCTAGCGGGACTCAAGAGACC. The V gene is TRBV13, the J gene TRBJ2-5; 9 bases agree with TRBD2. The read finishes 3 residues shy of the CDR3 end, and the germline J gene is used to complete it. From germline, CDR1 is PRHDT and CDR2 FYEKMQ (reference sequence). This CDR3 comprises 14 residues. Trimming took 10 bases from V and 2 from J; bases not matched to a gene: 8.

With regard to this clone: The read is 3 residues too short to cover the CDR3 end, so that end is filled in from the germline J gene. The chain employs TRBV10-3 and TRBJ2-1; 7 bases are shared with TRBD2. Trimming removed 7 bases from V and 4 bases from J; junction bases left unmatched: 4. CDR1 ENHRY and CDR2 SYGVKD come from the germline V gene. This CDR3 region has 13 residues. The DNA read from the CDR3 is TGTGCCATCATGGACGGGGGGTACAATGAG. Translation gives CAIMDGGYNE. From start to end, the CDR3 is CAIMDGGYNEQFF.

Comment on this clone: The read gets to within 3 residues of the CDR3 end, and the germline J gene fills in the rest. This chain connects TRBV5-1 to TRBJ2-7; the D gene is possibly TRBD1 (7 bases). The CDR3 runs 15 residues. The V gene's germline CDR1 is SGHRS and CDR2 YFSETQ. Between the trimmed V and J ends, which lost 1 base and 2 bases, there was a span of 13 bases. This CDR3 is CASSLWQGGPYEQYF. The CDR3 DNA, read in part, is TGCGCCAGCAGCTTGTGGCAGGGGGGACCCTACGAG. Using reference TRBV5-1 and TRBJ2-7 for the parts outside the CDR3, the full variable domain is KAGVTQTPRYLIKTRGQQVTLSCSPISGHRSVSWYQQTPGQGLQFLFEYFSETQRNKGNFPGRFSGRQFSNSRSEMNVSTLELGDSALYLCASSLWQGGPYEQYFGPGTRLTVT.

Comment on this clone: The CDR3 end is not reached by the read, which stops 3 residues before it; the germline J gene fills it in. The chain uses TRBV11-3 and TRBJ1-5; TRBD1 is a possible D gene (6 bases). Deletions cut 6 bases from V and 0 bases from J, with 9 bases between. This CDR3 is built from 14 residues. The germline gives CDR1 SGHNT, CDR2 YENEEA. The CDR3 here is CASRRTDSNQPQHF. The covered CDR3 bases are TGTGCCAGCAGGCGGACAGATAGCAATCAGCCC.

A word on this clone: Read sequence stops 3 residues before the CDR3 end, and the germline J gene provides the missing end. This chain connects TRBV20-1 to TRBJ1-2; TRBD1 agrees at 7 bases. This CDR3 has 16 amino acids. J gave up 2 bases and V 4 bases, and 13 bases lay outside the gene matches. CDR1 is DFQATT and CDR2 is SNEGSKA in the germline V gene (reference sequence). The CDR3 DNA, read in part, is TGCAGTGCTACCCCGATAGGGGGCCGCTGGAACTATGGC. It encodes CSATPIGGRWNYG. Given in full, the CDR3 is CSATPIGGRWNYGYTF.

With regard to this clone: Read sequence stops 3 residues before the CDR3 end, and the germline J gene provides the missing end. This chain joins TRBV19 and TRBJ2-7; no clear D gene. The V end lost 4 bases, the J end lost 1 base, and 8 bases lay between the germline ends. The V gene's germline CDR1 is LNHDA and CDR2 SQIVND (reference sequence). This CDR3 region has 13 residues. CDR3 amino acids: CASSKEGSYEQYF. CDR3 DNA, as far as it was read: TGTGCCAGTAGTAAAGAAGGGTCCTACGAG.

Comments on this clone: The CDR3 goes on 3 residues after the read ends, and that part is filled in from the germline J gene. This chain connects TRBV2 to TRBJ2-7; D is ambiguous. V shed 6 bases and J shed 3 bases, with 18 bases lying between them. The CDR3 contains 15 residues. CDR1 SNHLY and CDR2 FYNNEI come from the germline V gene. The sequenced CDR3 bases are TGTGCCAGCAGGATTAATTCGGGTCCCAACTACGAG. It translates to CASRINSGPNYE. The CDR3 as a whole reads CASRINSGPNYEQYF. The full variable domain, rest sourced from reference TRBV2 and TRBJ2-7, is EPEVTQTPSHQVTQMGQEVILRCVPISNHLYFYWYRQILGQKVEFLVSFYNNEISEKSEIFDDQFSVERPDGSNFTLKIRSTKLEDSAMYFCASRINSGPNYEQYFGPGTRLTVT.

As for this clone: The read ends 3 residues before the CDR3 terminus; that terminus is restored from the germline J gene. The chain uses TRBV7-2 and TRBJ2-7, with 11 bases aligning to TRBD2. Trimming cost V 4 bases and J 5 bases; bases outside gene matches: 7. Germline lookup yields CDR1 SGHTA and CDR2 FQGNSA. There are 15 residues in the CDR3. Incomplete CDR3 DNA: TGTGCCAGCAGCTGGATAGCGGGGGGGCTTAACGAG. This translates into CASSWIAGGLNE. The CDR3 as a whole reads CASSWIAGGLNEQYF.

About this clone: With the read ending 3 residues before the CDR3 end, the germline J gene is used to fill in that end. The chain has TRBV5-6 and TRBJ2-7, with TRBD1 as a possible D gene (5 bases). V lost 4 bases, J lost 2 bases, and 13 bases lay in between. CDR3 length: 14 residues. The V gene's germline CDR1 is SGHDT and CDR2 YYEEEE. CDR3 region: CASSRTTDPYEQYF. The part of the CDR3 DNA that was read is TGTGCCAGCAGCCGGACGACAGACCCCTACGAG.

In the case of this clone: The sequenced fragment ends 3 residues before the CDR3 boundary, so the rest is inferred from the germline J gene. The gene calls are TRBV6-2 or TRBV6-3 and TRBJ2-7; 12 nucleotides line up with TRBD2. The CDR3 loop spans 16 amino acids. Per the germline V gene, CDR1 is MNHEY and CDR2 is SVGEGT. V was clipped by 2 bases and J by 2 bases; unmatched bases: 4. The CDR3 bases that were read are TGTGCCAGCAGTTACCCCGGACTAGCGGGAACCTACGAG. As protein: CASSYPGLAGTYE. The complete CDR3 reads CASSYPGLAGTYEQYF.

On this clone: The read terminates 3 residues before the CDR3 end, so the remaining end is supplied by the germline J gene. The chain joins TRBV10-3 to TRBJ2-1, with 7 nucleotides matching TRBD1. The CDR3 is made up of 16 amino acids. CDR1 and CDR2 from the germline V gene are ENHRY and SYGVKD. Trimming at V came to 0 bases and at J to 4 bases, leaving 6 bases not matched to a gene. Partial CDR3 DNA: TGTGCCATCAGTGAGTCTTGGCAGGGGGAGTACAATGAG. Translating gives CAISESWQGEYNE. The full CDR3 protein is CAISESWQGEYNEQFF.

In the case of this clone: The sequenced fragment ends 3 residues before the CDR3 boundary, so the rest is inferred from the germline J gene. The rearrangement links TRBV2 to TRBJ2-7; TRBD1 matches at 8 bases. The germline gives CDR1 SNHLY, CDR2 FYNNEI. The CDR3 contains 13 residues. Germline trimming cut 6 bases from V and 5 bases from J; bases unmatched to any gene: 6. The CDR3 sequence: CASSGQGLDEQYF. The CDR3 bases that were read are TGTGCCAGCAGCGGACAGGGCCTGGACGAG.

Remarks on this clone: The junction does not match germline at one end; this may be a read error. The read halts 3 residues ahead of the CDR3 end, with the missing end drawn from the germline J gene. The chain carries TRBV4-2 and TRBJ1-2; 7 nucleotides line up with TRBD1. Germline-derived CDR1 and CDR2 are LGHNA and YNFKEQ. This CDR3 is built from 16 residues. CDR3 DNA, as far as it was read: TGCGCCAGCAGCCAAGAAGAGGGAACAGGGGTTTATGGC. Encoded protein: CASSQEEGTGVYG. The full CDR3 is CASSQEEGTGVYGYTF.

This CDR3 is CASARSSYDYTF. The part of the CDR3 DNA that was read is TGTGCCAGCGCCAGGAGCTCCTACGAC. The chain uses TRBV7-9 and TRBJ1-2; D uncertain. With the read ending 3 residues before the CDR3 end, the germline J gene is used to fill in that end. CDR3 size: 12 residues. Looked up from germline, CDR1 is SEHNR and CDR2 is FQNEAQ (reference sequence).

As to this clone: The read is 3 residues too short to cover the CDR3 end, so that end is filled in from the germline J gene. This chain joins TRBV19 and TRBJ1-1, with D unresolved. The germline V gene has CDR1 LNHDA and CDR2 SQIVND (reference sequence). Trimming removed 1 base from V and 4 bases from J, with 13 bases in between. This CDR3 has 15 residues. Partial CDR3 DNA: TGTGCCAGTAGTATAGTAAGGGTAGCGGGCACTGAA. Translating gives CASSIVRVAGTE. The whole CDR3 sequence reads CASSIVRVAGTEAFF. Supplemented by reference TRBV19 and TRBJ1-1, the full variable domain reads DGGITQSPKYLFRKEGQNVTLSCEQNLNHDAMYWYRQDPGQGLRLIYYSQIVNDFQKGDIAEGYSVSREKKESFPLTVTSAQKNPTAFYLCASSIVRVAGTEAFFGQGTRLTVV.

On this clone: Sequencing ends 3 residues short of the CDR3 end; the germline J gene provides the rest. This chain uses TRBV7-9 with TRBJ2-2; 9 bases are shared with TRBD1. Germline values: CDR1 SEHNR, CDR2 FQNEAQ (reference sequence). V dropped 6 bases and J dropped 6; count of bases not matched to a gene: 8. This CDR3 spans 15 amino acids. This chain's CDR3 is CASRPTGGSAGELFF. The sequenced CDR3 bases are TGTGCCAGCAGACCCACAGGGGGCTCGGCCGGGGAG. The full variable domain, rest sourced from reference TRBV7-9 and TRBJ2-2, is DTGVSQNPRHKITKRGQNVTFRCDPISEHNRLYWYRQTLGQGPEFLTYFQNEAQLEKSRLLSDRFSAERPKGSFSTLEIQRTEQGDSAMYLCASRPTGGSAGELFFGEGSRLTVL.

The CDR3 DNA, read in part, is TGTGCCAGTAACCCCGGGACAGGGAACGAC. Protein product: CASNPGTGND. The full CDR3 is CASNPGTGNDYTF. The chain links TRBV19 to TRBJ1-2; 9 bases line up with TRBD1. Coverage ceases 3 residues before the CDR3 finishes, and the germline J gene fills in the end. This CDR3 is 13 amino acids long. Germline loops: CDR1 LNHDA, CDR2 SQIVND (reference sequence).

Note on this clone: From the germline J gene comes the end of the CDR3, since the read stops 3 residues before it. This chain joins TRBV16 and TRBJ2-1; 11 positions agree with TRBD2. Germline CDR1 reads KGHSY; CDR2 reads FQNENV. V lost 3 bases, J lost 4 bases, and 5 bases stayed unmatched. The length of the CDR3 is 16 residues. The CDR3 sequence: CASSHTSGGYYNEQFF. The sequenced part of the CDR3 DNA is TGTGCCAGCAGCCACACTAGCGGGGGCTATTACAATGAG.

Concerning this clone: Coverage ceases 3 residues before the CDR3 finishes, and the germline J gene fills in the end. The chain joins TRBV7-9 to TRBJ2-5; possible D gene TRBD2, 5 bases. The germline CDR1 and CDR2 sequences are SEHNR and FQNEAQ (reference sequence). The CDR3 length is 15 residues. V dropped 1 base and J dropped 2 bases, with 11 bases sitting between them. The part of the CDR3 DNA that was read is TGTGCCAGCAGCTTAGGAGCGGCCCCACAAGAGACC. Encoded protein: CASSLGAAPQET. The full CDR3 sequence reads CASSLGAAPQETQYF.

With respect to this clone: Sequencing ends 3 residues short of the CDR3 end; the germline J gene provides the rest. The J gene is TRBJ2-2, the V gene TRBV13; D may match TRBD1 or TRBD2 (5 bases each). This CDR3 contains 12 residues. In germline, CDR1 is PRHDT, CDR2 FYEKMQ (reference sequence). CDR3 DNA, as far as it was read: TGTGCCAGCCGAGGGGAAGGTGAAAAG. Its translation: CASRGEGEK. The full-length CDR3 reads as CASRGEGEKLFF.

About this clone itself: Sequencing ends 3 residues short of the CDR3 end; the germline J gene provides the rest. V gene TRBV5-6 combines with J gene TRBJ2-7; D is unresolved. CDR3 length: 14 amino acids. Trimming left V 0 bases short and J 3 bases short, with 10 bases between. CDR1 and CDR2 (germline): SGHDT, YYEEEE. The CDR3 reads CASSLDKAIYEQYF. The part of the CDR3 DNA that was read is TGTGCCAGCAGCTTGGATAAGGCCATCTACGAG.

About this clone: The CDR3 is cut off 3 residues early in the read; its end comes from the germline J gene. V gene TRBV7-9 combines with J gene TRBJ1-1; 9 bases align to TRBD1. V trimming: 4 bases; J trimming: 6 bases; junction bases outside the gene matches: 0. Germline-derived CDR1 and CDR2 are SEHNR and FQNEAQ (reference sequence). The CDR3 contains 12 residues. The covered CDR3 bases are TGTGCCAGCAGCTGGACAGGGGCTGAA. This translates into CASSWTGAE. The full CDR3 protein reads CASSWTGAEAFF.

About this clone itself: The read gets to within 3 residues of the CDR3 end, and the germline J gene fills in the rest. The V and J genes are TRBV2 and TRBJ1-1, with TRBD1 as a possible D gene (5 bases). CDR3 size: 15 residues. CDR1 is SNHLY, CDR2 FYNNEI, per germline. The V and J ends lost 4 bases and 4 bases respectively, with 16 bases between them. The sequenced part of the CDR3 DNA is TGTGCCAGCAGTGGGACGGGACTGGAGTTCACTGAA. Amino acids: CASSGTGLEFTE. The CDR3 in full is CASSGTGLEFTEAFF.